The 32 T cell receptor beta chains in this list originate from one sample, sequenced in a study of cytomegalovirus exposure and HLA in healthy donors. This PCR relied on a set of 60 Vbeta primers and 13 Jbeta primers. Method: immunoSEQ multiplex PCR; TCRdb's copy keeps in-frame clones and lacks some. There are roughly 190,000 clones in the sample; roughly 83% occur only once, and roughly 1.5% lies in the top ten. Sequencing used PBMCs. The receptors were gathered from a woman in her forties or fifties in good health and CMV-seronegative.

V gene TRBV28 combines with J gene TRBJ1-5; 11 bases line up with TRBD1. CDR1 and CDR2 (germline): MDHEN, SYDVKM. The CDR3 is 18 amino acids. V lost 3 bases, J lost 7 bases, and 14 bases stayed unmatched. CDR3 sequence (DNA): TGTGCCAGCAGTTTTCCCGCTAGGACAGGGGGCTATGACCAGCCCCAGCATTTT. Translating it yields CASSFPARTGGYDQPQHF.

The chain is built from TRBV2 and TRBJ2-6; D call uncertain. The V end was cut by 1 base, the J end by 0 bases, with 10 bases between. The CDR3 consists of 17 residues. Germline CDR1 is SNHLY and CDR2 is FYNNEI. The CDR3 loop reads CASSEGFAGSGANVLTF. The CDR3, as DNA: TGTGCCAGCAGTGAAGGGTTCGCAGGCTCTGGGGCCAACGTCCTGACTTTC.

The gene calls are TRBV15 and TRBJ2-1; 7 bases agree with TRBD2. The length of the CDR3 is 15 residues. In germline, CDR1 is LNHNV, CDR2 YYDKDF (reference sequence). V was clipped by 0 bases and J by 5 bases; unmatched bases: 4. For the CDR3, the DNA is TGTGCCACCAGCAGAGAGGCGGGAGTGAACAATGAGCAGTTCTTC. Translated, it gives CATSREAGVNNEQFF.

This clone was counted once. V and J are TRBV18 and TRBJ1-1, with D tentatively TRBD1 (6 bases). The length of the CDR3 is 15 residues. Germline loops: CDR1 KGHSH, CDR2 LQKENI. Trimming left V 8 bases short and J 0 bases short, with 16 bases between. CDR3 coding DNA: TGTGCCAGCCGCCAACAGGGTGTCATGAACACTGAAGCTTTCTTT. Protein: CASRQQGVMNTEAFF.

The CDR3 nucleotides are TGCGCCAGCAGCCAGGGCTTGGGACAGGGGAAAGGGGAGACCCAGTACTTC. Its protein is CASSQGLGQGKGETQYF. The J gene is TRBJ2-5, the V gene TRBV4-3; 10 bases line up with TRBD1. Unmatched junction bases numbered 12, after V lost 3 bases and J lost 5 bases. CDR3 length: 17 residues. Germline V gene data show CDR1 as LGHNA and CDR2 as YSLEER.

V is TRBV27 and J is TRBJ2-5; D is ambiguous. Germline V gene lookup returns CDR1 MNHEY and CDR2 SMNVEV (reference sequence). V shed 2 bases and J shed 0 bases, with 7 bases lying between them. This CDR3 has 14 residues. DNA for the CDR3: TGTGCCAGCAGTTTACGCGACTACCAAGAGACCCAGTACTTC. It yields the protein CASSLRDYQETQYF.

The CDR3 is CASSARTSGGNEQFF. For the CDR3, the DNA is TGTGCCAGCTCAGCCCGGACTAGCGGGGGAAATGAGCAGTTCTTC. The chain links TRBV18 to TRBJ2-1, with 13 bases identical to TRBD2. The CDR3 loop spans 15 amino acids. V gave up 5 bases and J gave up 7 bases; unmatched junction bases: 5. Germline CDR1 and CDR2: KGHSH and LQKENI.

The chain recombines TRBV5-1 with TRBJ2-7; 9 bases fit TRBD1. Germline V lookup: CDR1 SGHRS, CDR2 YFSETQ. The CDR3 has 17 amino acids. V gave up 1 base and J gave up 0 bases; unmatched junction bases: 8. The CDR3, as DNA: TGCGCCAGCAGCTTGACCGGGACAGGGACCTCCTCCTACGAGCAGTACTTC. Protein product: CASSLTGTGTSSYEQYF. The full variable domain, completed using reference TRBV5-1 and TRBJ2-7, is KAGVTQTPRYLIKTRGQQVTLSCSPISGHRSVSWYQQTPGQGLQFLFEYFSETQRNKGNFPGRFSGRQFSNSRSEMNVSTLELGDSALYLCASSLTGTGTSSYEQYFGPGTRLTVT.

This clone was detected only once. This chain connects TRBV18 to TRBJ1-6; weak D call: TRBD1 (5 bases). Trimming pared 3 bases from V and 14 bases from J, leaving 20 bases between. CDR3 length: 15 amino acids. Germline CDR1 is KGHSH and CDR2 is LQKENI. CDR3: CASSPKSVGPVSLHF. The CDR3 coding sequence is TGTGCCAGCTCACCCAAATCGGTGGGGCCCGTATCCCTCCACTTT.

The chain combines TRBV6-5 with TRBJ2-5, with TRBD2 identical over 7 bases. Germline loops: CDR1 MNHEY, CDR2 SVGAGI. The ends lost 6 bases at V and 4 bases at J; junction bases unmatched: 11. CDR3 length equals 15 residues. DNA for the CDR3: TGTGCCAGCAGCCCTCTCCCTTGGGGGGGAGAGACCCAGTACTTC. Translated, it gives CASSPLPWGGETQYF.

This clone came up a few times. The V gene is TRBV28, the J gene TRBJ2-7; 14 bases map to TRBD2. V was pared by 6 bases and J by 0 bases, with 10 bases of the junction left unmatched. This CDR3 has 18 amino acids. Looked up from germline, CDR1 is MDHEN and CDR2 is SYDVKM. CDR3 bases: TGTGCCAGCAGCCCGCCCGGACTAGCGGGAGGAAACTCCTACGAGCAGTACTTC. It yields the protein CASSPPGLAGGNSYEQYF. Together with reference TRBV28 and TRBJ2-7, the CDR3 gives the full variable domain: DVKVTQSSRYLVKRTGEKVFLECVQDMDHENMFWYRQDPGLGLRLIYFSYDVKMKEKGDIPEGYSVSREKKERFSLILESASTNQTSMYLCASSPPGLAGGNSYEQYFGPGTRLTVT.

J is TRBJ1-2 and V is TRBV5-4; TRBD1 agrees at 7 bases. There are 14 residues in the CDR3. Germline V gene data show CDR1 as SGHNT and CDR2 as YYREEE (reference sequence). The V and J ends lost 4 bases and 4 bases, in that order; junction bases with no gene match: 7. This CDR3 is CASSVTGIGYGYTF. The CDR3 coding sequence is TGTGCCAGCAGCGTGACAGGGATCGGCTATGGCTACACCTTC.

This clone was counted once. This rearrangement joins TRBV19 to TRBJ1-2; weak D call: TRBD1 (6 bases). The CDR3 spans 20 residues. V lost 2 bases and J 5 bases, leaving 30 bases between the germline ends. Germline loops: CDR1 LNHDA, CDR2 SQIVND (reference sequence). CDR3 sequence (DNA): TGTGCCAGTAGTATATCGGGGACCCGGACAGCCGACAAGTTGCGGTATGGCTACACCTTC. Translated, it gives CASSISGTRTADKLRYGYTF.

This chain connects TRBV7-2 to TRBJ2-2; 10 bases fit TRBD2. J was trimmed by 4 bases and V by 5 bases; bases with no gene match: 10. This CDR3 spans 17 amino acids. Germline CDR1 SGHTA, CDR2 FQGNSA. In DNA, the CDR3 is TGTGCCAGCAGCCAGCGGGGGGGCCGGGCTCGCACCGGGGAGCTGTTTTTT. Its protein is CASSQRGGRARTGELFF.

The V and J genes are TRBV6-1 and TRBJ1-5; D is undetermined. CDR3 size: 14 residues. CDR1 and CDR2 from the germline V gene are MNHNS and SASEGT. The ends were cut back, 2 bases at V and 7 bases at J, with 12 bases in the middle. The CDR3 coding sequence is TGTGCCAGCAGTGAACGGGAGACAAGGCAGCCCCAGCATTTT. It yields the protein CASSERETRQPQHF.

The chain carries TRBV28 and TRBJ2-3, with D possibly being TRBD2 (6 bases). The germline CDR1 and CDR2 sequences are MDHEN and SYDVKM. CDR3 length: 14 amino acids. V was shortened by 5 bases and J by 2 bases, with 11 bases between the two germline ends. The CDR3 is CASSRGTFTDTQYF. CDR3 sequence (DNA): TGTGCCAGCAGTCGAGGGACTTTCACAGATACGCAGTATTTT.

Regarding this clone: In the same sample, other DNA sequences code for this CDR3. This chain uses TRBV7-2 with TRBJ2-5, with no clear D. This CDR3 is 11 amino acids long. CDR1 is SGHTA, CDR2 FQGNSA, per germline. V was pared by 3 bases and J by 5 bases, with 4 bases between. DNA of the CDR3: TGTGCCAGCAGCTTCCGGGAGACCCAGTACTTC. It specifies CASSFRETQYF.

This clone occurred a few times. This chain uses TRBV6-6 with TRBJ1-2, with no clear D. The ends were cut back, 6 bases at V and 8 bases at J, with 16 bases in the middle. Germline lookup yields CDR1 MNHNY and CDR2 SVGAGI (reference sequence). The CDR3 spans 13 residues. The CDR3 protein is CASRPDTAAGYTF. The CDR3 region has the DNA TGTGCCAGCAGACCTGACACTGCCGCAGGCTACACCTTC.

This clone was detected only once. V usage is TRBV2 and J usage is TRBJ2-4; 10 bases are shared with TRBD1. CDR1 is SNHLY and CDR2 is FYNNEI in the germline V gene. J lost 6 bases, V lost 6 bases, and 5 bases had no gene match. This CDR3 comprises 14 residues. CDR3 loop: CASSRQGAINIQYF. The CDR3 coding sequence is TGTGCCAGCAGCAGACAGGGGGCTATAAACATTCAGTACTTC.

About this clone: At the DNA level, this CDR3 is encoded by other sequences in the same sample as well. The V and J genes are TRBV12-5 and TRBJ1-6; weak D call: TRBD1 (6 bases). The CDR3 spans 15 residues. Trimming took 5 bases from V and 10 from J, leaving 18 bases between them. The germline CDR1 and CDR2 sequences are LGHNT and FRNRAP. In DNA, the CDR3 is TGTGCTAGTGGTCTAAGGACAGCTACTCAATCACCCCTCCACTTT. Its translation: CASGLRTATQSPLHF.

This clone was picked up a small number of times. This chain joins TRBV6-5 and TRBJ1-2; D remains unclear. Trimming stripped 6 bases from V and 0 bases from J, with 11 bases between. There are 14 residues in the CDR3. Germline V gives CDR1 MNHEY, CDR2 SVGAGI. CDR3 loop: CASSSTLSNYGYTF. Written as DNA, the CDR3 is TGTGCCAGCAGCTCAACGCTATCTAACTATGGCTACACCTTC.

The rearrangement uses TRBV7-2 and TRBJ1-3, with D tentatively TRBD1 (6 bases). Trimming took 0 bases from V and 0 from J, leaving 9 bases between them. The CDR3 contains 16 residues. Germline CDR1 and CDR2: SGHTA and FQGNSA. The CDR3 DNA reads TGTGCCAGCAGCTTAGCGGGGGCGAGCTCTGGAAACACCATATATTTT. This codes for CASSLAGASSGNTIYF.

This clone was detected once. This chain connects TRBV28 to TRBJ1-6; 7 nucleotides match TRBD1. Unmatched junction bases numbered 7, after V lost 7 bases and J lost 7 bases. Germline assignment: CDR1 MDHEN and CDR2 SYDVKM. The CDR3 sequence is 14 residues long. The chain's CDR3 is CASITGTANSPLHF. CDR3 coding DNA: TGTGCCAGCATTACCGGGACAGCCAATTCACCCCTCCACTTT.

This clone was seen only a few times. The chain uses TRBV6-5 and TRBJ1-1; tentatively, D is TRBD1 (5 bases). The CDR3 covers 14 residues. Trimming took 8 bases from V and 0 from J, leaving 13 bases between them. Germline CDR1 MNHEY, CDR2 SVGAGI. This chain's CDR3 is CASGPQGLNTEAFF. CDR3 bases: TGTGCCAGCGGACCTCAGGGCTTGAACACTGAAGCTTTCTTT.

The chain has TRBV7-9 and TRBJ2-5, with a possible D match to TRBD2 (6 bases). The germline CDR1 and CDR2 sequences are SEHNR and FQNEAQ (reference sequence). Trimming cost V 4 bases and J 5 bases, with 17 bases left between them. The CDR3 sequence is 15 residues long. Here the CDR3 reads CASSSKRADGETQYF. The CDR3 DNA follows: TGTGCCAGCAGCTCTAAGCGGGCCGATGGGGAGACCCAGTACTTC. The variable domain in full, completed from reference TRBV7-9 and TRBJ2-5, reads DTGVSQNPRHKITKRGQNVTFRCDPISEHNRLYWYRQTLGQGPEFLTYFQNEAQLEKSRLLSDRFSAERPKGSFSTLEIQRTEQGDSAMYLCASSSKRADGETQYFGPGTRLLVL.

The J gene is TRBJ1-2, the V gene TRBV13; 10 bases fit TRBD1. Losses at the gene ends were 5 bases for V and 4 bases for J; bases not matched to a gene: 1. The CDR3 sequence is 13 residues long. Germline V CDR1 and CDR2: PRHDT, FYEKMQ (reference sequence). The CDR3 spells CASSGTGVYGYTF. The CDR3 DNA reads as TGTGCCAGCAGCGGGACAGGGGTCTATGGCTACACCTTC.

V is TRBV7-6 and J is TRBJ2-2, with TRBD2 identical over 7 bases. V gave up 5 bases and J gave up 3 bases; unmatched junction bases: 6. The CDR3 has 15 amino acids. Germline loops: CDR1 SGHVS, CDR2 FNYEAQ. Here the CDR3 reads CASSPYAGDTGELFF. In DNA form, the CDR3 reads TGTGCCAGCAGCCCCTATGCGGGGGACACCGGGGAGCTGTTTTTT.

The chain links TRBV2 to TRBJ1-2; unclear D gene. This CDR3 comprises 12 residues. V gave up 7 bases and J gave up 4 bases, with 10 bases separating them. Germline-derived CDR1 and CDR2 are SNHLY and FYNNEI. CDR3: CASTVLPYGYTF. CDR3 DNA: TGTGCCAGCACGGTTCTGCCCTATGGCTACACCTTC.

The V call is TRBV9, the J call TRBJ1-1, with D unclear. The germline gives CDR1 SGDLS, CDR2 YYNGEE. V was cut by 2 bases and J by 1 base, with 12 bases left in between. The CDR3 runs 15 residues. The CDR3 nucleotides are TGTGCCAGCAGCGTTGGCACTATTGGGAACACTGAAGCTTTCTTT. Residues: CASSVGTIGNTEAFF.

The chain joins TRBV6-5 to TRBJ2-5; TRBD2 matches 8 bases. CDR3 length: 15 amino acids. With V trimmed by 5 bases and J by 4 bases, 9 bases remained unmatched. The germline V gene encodes CDR1 MNHEY and CDR2 SVGAGI. The CDR3 sequence is CASSNYGLALETQYF. The CDR3 DNA reads TGTGCCAGCAGTAACTACGGACTAGCCCTAGAGACCCAGTACTTC.

The rearrangement links TRBV6-6 to TRBJ1-6; no reliable D call. Trimming shortened V by 6 bases and J by 8 bases, and 11 bases separated the two germline ends. This CDR3 has 13 residues. Germline V lookup: CDR1 MNHNY, CDR2 SVGAGI (reference sequence). The chain's CDR3 is CASRNPGDSPLHF. The CDR3 nucleotides are TGTGCCAGCAGGAACCCAGGTGATTCACCCCTCCACTTT.

The rearrangement uses TRBV6-5 and TRBJ2-5, with TRBD2 matching 9 bases. The CDR3 length is 15 residues. Per germline, CDR1 MNHEY and CDR2 SVGAGI. The ends lost 6 bases at V and 4 bases at J; junction bases unmatched: 9. The CDR3 reads CASRLSGGRGETQYF. In nucleotides, the CDR3 is TGTGCCAGCAGACTAAGCGGGGGGCGGGGAGAGACCCAGTACTTC.